This record concerns one T cell receptor (beta chain) sequence. This sample is part of a study of blood T cell repertoires in COVID-19. Looking at the study overall: From T cells, B-cell-depleted T cells, or PBMCs came the material, which was cDNA or gDNA.

Authors' methods: Estimates of nucleated cell counts were drawn from the amplification of reference gene primers. Sequencing was performed with immunoSEQ multiplex PCR; in TCRdb, only in-frame clones are kept and a portion is missing. V and J calls and clone size come straight from that table; D and trimming were deduced from the DNA. The sample shows roughly 120,000 clones, just over 70% of them seen only once. This CDR3 is 15 amino acids long. In germline, CDR1 is LNHDA, CDR2 SQIVND (reference sequence). J lost 5 bases, V lost 9 bases, and 14 bases had no gene match. The specimen was peripheral blood. This rearrangement joins TRBV19 to TRBJ2-5; TRBD2 aligns across 8 bases. The clonotype originates from a human donor with acute or convalescent COVID-19. The donor label of this sample is uncertain. The CDR3 is CASSRGGASVETQYF. As DNA, the CDR3 is TGTGCCAGCTCTCGGGGGGGCGCTAGCGTGGAGACCCAGTACTTC.